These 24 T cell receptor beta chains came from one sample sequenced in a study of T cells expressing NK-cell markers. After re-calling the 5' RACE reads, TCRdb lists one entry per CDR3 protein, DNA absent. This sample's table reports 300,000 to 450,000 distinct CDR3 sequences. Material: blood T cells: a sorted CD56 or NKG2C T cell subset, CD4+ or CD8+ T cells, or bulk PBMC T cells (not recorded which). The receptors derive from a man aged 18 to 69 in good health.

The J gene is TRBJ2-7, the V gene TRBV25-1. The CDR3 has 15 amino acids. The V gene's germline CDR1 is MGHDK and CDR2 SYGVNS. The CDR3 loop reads CASSPSTVESYEQYF.

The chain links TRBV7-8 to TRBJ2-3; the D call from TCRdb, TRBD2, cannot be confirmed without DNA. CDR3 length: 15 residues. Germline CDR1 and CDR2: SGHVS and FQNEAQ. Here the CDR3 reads CASSGGLAGVDTQYF.

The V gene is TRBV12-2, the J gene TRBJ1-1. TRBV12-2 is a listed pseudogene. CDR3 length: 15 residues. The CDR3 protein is CASRPSKGPNTEAFF.

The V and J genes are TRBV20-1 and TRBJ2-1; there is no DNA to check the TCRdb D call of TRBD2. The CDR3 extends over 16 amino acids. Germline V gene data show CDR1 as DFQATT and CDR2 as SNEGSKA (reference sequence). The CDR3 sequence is CSARKRGPNPYNEQFF.

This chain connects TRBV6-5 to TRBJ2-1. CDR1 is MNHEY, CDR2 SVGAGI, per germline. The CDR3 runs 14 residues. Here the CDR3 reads CASSYSTLSSKQFF.

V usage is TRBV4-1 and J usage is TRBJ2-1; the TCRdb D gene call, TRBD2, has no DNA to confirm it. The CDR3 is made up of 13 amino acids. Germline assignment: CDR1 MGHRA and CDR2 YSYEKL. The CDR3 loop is CASSQRGGDEQFF.

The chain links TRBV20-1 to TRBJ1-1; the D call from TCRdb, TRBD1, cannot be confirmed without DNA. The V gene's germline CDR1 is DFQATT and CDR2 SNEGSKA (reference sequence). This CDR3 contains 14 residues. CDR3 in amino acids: CSARSPGTGTEAFF.

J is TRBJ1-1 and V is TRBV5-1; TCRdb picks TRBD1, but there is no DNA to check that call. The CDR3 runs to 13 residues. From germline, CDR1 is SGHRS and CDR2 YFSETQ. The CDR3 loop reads CASSRGQNTEAFF. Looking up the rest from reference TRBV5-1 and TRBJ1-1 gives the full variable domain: KAGVTQTPRYLIKTRGQQVTLSCSPISGHRSVSWYQQTPGQGLQFLFEYFSETQRNKGNFPGRFSGRQFSNSRSEMNVSTLELGDSALYLCASSRGQNTEAFFGQGTRLTVV.

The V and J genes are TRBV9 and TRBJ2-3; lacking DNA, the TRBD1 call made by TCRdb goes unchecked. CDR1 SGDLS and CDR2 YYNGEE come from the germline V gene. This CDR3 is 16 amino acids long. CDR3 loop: CASSVTPGASTDTQYF. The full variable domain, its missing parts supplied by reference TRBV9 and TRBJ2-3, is DSGVTQTPKHLITATGQRVTLRCSPRSGDLSVYWYQQSLDQGLQFLIQYYNGEERAKGNILERFSAQQFPDLHSELNLSSLELGDSALYFCASSVTPGASTDTQYFGPGTRLTVL.

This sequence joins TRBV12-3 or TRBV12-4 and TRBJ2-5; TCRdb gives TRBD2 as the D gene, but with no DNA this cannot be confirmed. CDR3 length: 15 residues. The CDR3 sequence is CASTVNSGEQETQYF.

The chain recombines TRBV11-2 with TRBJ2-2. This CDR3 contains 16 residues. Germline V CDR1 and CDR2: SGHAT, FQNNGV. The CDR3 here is CASSLTQAAQLGELFF.

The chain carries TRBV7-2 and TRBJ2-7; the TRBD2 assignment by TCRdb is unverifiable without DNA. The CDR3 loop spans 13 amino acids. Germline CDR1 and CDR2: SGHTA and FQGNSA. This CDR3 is CASSLRGLYEQYF.

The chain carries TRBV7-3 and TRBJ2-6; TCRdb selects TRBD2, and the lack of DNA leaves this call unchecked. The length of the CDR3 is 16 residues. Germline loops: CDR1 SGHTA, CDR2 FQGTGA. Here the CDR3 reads CASSASGSSGANVLTF.

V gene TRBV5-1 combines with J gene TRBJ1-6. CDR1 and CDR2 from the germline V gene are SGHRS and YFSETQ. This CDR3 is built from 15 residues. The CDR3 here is CASSVRSSYNSPLHF.

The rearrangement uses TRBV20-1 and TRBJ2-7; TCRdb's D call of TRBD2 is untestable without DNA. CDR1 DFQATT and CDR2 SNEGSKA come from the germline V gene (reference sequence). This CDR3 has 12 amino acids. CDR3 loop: CTPAAGTYEQYF.

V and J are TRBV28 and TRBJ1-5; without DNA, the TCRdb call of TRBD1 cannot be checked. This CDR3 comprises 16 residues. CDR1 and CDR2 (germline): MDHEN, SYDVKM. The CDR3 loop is CASSLSQGGLAQPQHF.

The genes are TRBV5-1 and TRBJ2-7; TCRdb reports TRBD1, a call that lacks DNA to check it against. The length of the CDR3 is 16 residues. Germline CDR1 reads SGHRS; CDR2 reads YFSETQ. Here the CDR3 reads CASSSPHQGGYYEQYF.

The CDR3 sequence: CASSSGQGSGTGELFF. This rearrangement joins TRBV7-2 to TRBJ2-2; TCRdb picks TRBD1, but there is no DNA to check that call. Germline V CDR1 and CDR2: SGHTA, FQGNSA. CDR3 length: 16 amino acids.

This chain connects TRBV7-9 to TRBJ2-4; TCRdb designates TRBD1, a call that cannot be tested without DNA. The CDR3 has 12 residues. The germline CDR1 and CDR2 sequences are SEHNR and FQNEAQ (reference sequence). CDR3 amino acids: CAILGALDIQYF.

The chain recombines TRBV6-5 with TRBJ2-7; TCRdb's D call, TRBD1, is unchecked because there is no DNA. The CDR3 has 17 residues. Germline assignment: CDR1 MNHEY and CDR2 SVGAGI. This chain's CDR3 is CASSYSTGGASSYEQYF.

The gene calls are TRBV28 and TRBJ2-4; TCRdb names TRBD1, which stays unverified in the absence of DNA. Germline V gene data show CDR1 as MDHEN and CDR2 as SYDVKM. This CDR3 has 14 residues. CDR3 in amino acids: CASSSGTVKNIQYF.

CDR3 loop: CASRSTGALGANVLTF. The chain carries TRBV5-6 and TRBJ2-6; TCRdb names TRBD1, which stays unverified in the absence of DNA. Germline assignment: CDR1 SGHDT and CDR2 YYEEEE. The CDR3 contains 16 residues.

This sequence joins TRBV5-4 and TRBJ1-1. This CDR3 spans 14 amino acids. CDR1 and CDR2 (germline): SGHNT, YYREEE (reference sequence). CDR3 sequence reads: CASSLDQRITEAFF.

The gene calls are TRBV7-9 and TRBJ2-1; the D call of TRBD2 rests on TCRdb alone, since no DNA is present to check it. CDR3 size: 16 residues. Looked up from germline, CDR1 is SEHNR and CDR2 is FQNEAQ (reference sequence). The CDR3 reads CASSISSGGPYNEQFF.